This TCR beta chain was sequenced in a study of yellow fever vaccine responses in identical twins. Study-wide results and limits: A vaccine T cell response that seemed partly convergent and partly personalized was reported in twins.

A single record per CDR3 protein comes from TCRdb applying MiXCR to the RT-PCR reads. The sample contains more than 30,000 distinct CDR3 sequences, less than 70% of which appear only once. In its sample, this clonotype was seen once. Its antigen is not known. Germline V gives CDR1 SGHAT, CDR2 FQDESV (reference sequence). V lost 5 bases, J lost 0 bases, and 2 bases stayed unmatched. The CDR3 contains 14 residues. Sequenced here: T cells from blood (PBMCs), unsorted or a sorted subset (not recorded which), sampled before or after yellow fever vaccination (not recorded which). The chain uses TRBV11-1 and TRBJ1-1, with TRBD1 matching over 8 bases. The sequence derives from a woman in her late teens or twenties who received the yellow fever vaccine. In DNA form, the CDR3 reads TGTGCCAGCAGCGGGGACAGGTTGAACACTGAAGCTTTCTTT. Its translation is CASSGDRLNTEAFF.